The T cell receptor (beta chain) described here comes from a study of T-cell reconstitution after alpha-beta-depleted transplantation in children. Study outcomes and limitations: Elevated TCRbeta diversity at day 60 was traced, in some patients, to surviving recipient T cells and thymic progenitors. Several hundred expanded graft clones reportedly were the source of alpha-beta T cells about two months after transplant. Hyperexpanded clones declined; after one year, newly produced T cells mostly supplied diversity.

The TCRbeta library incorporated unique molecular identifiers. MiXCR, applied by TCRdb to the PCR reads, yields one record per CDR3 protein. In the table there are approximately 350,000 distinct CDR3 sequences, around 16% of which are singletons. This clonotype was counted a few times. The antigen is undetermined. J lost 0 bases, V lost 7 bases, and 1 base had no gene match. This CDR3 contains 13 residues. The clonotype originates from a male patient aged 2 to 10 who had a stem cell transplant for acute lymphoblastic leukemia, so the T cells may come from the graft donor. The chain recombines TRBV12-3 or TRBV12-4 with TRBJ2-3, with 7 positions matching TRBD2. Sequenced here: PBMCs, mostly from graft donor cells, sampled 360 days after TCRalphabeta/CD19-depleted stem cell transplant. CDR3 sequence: CASIGRSTDTQYF. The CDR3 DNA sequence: TGTGCCAGCATCGGGAGGAGCACAGATACGCAGTATTTT.